These 8 T cell receptor beta chains originate from one sample sequenced in a study of post-analysis software for immune sequencing data. General study points: Relative to controls, patients had five TRBV segments at higher frequency, with TRBV5-6, TRBV5-1 and TRBV20-1 among these.

The antigens for these receptors are not known. Prepared TCR beta cDNA libraries contained unique molecular identifiers. TCRdb used MiXCR to reprocess the PCR reads, holding one entry per CDR3 protein. The table includes over 300,000 distinct CDR3 sequences, roughly 30% detected once. Material for sequencing was blood. All receptors derive from a girl under 18 with multiple sclerosis.

A few counts support this clonotype. The J gene is TRBJ2-7, the V gene TRBV6-5; maybe TRBD2 (6 bases). V lost 2 bases and J 2 bases, leaving 13 bases between the germline ends. CDR3 length: 15 amino acids. Germline V gene lookup returns CDR1 MNHEY and CDR2 SVGAGI. CDR3 region: CASSYGGGDPYEQYF. The CDR3 DNA is TGTGCCAGCAGTTACGGCGGAGGGGACCCCTACGAGCAGTACTTC.

The genes are TRBV6-5 and TRBJ1-6; 10 bases match TRBD1. The J segment lost 9 bases and the V segment lost 2 bases, leaving 7 bases of the junction unmatched. The CDR3 is 16 amino acids. Germline CDR1 and CDR2: MNHEY and SVGAGI. The CDR3 sequence: CASSYRGTGVGSPLHF. CDR3 bases: TGTGCCAGCAGTTACCGCGGGACAGGGGTAGGTTCACCCCTCCACTTT.

The rearrangement links TRBV28 to TRBJ1-2; 8 bases fit TRBD1. The CDR3 contains 18 residues. Germline CDR1 is MDHEN and CDR2 is SYDVKM. With V trimmed by 6 bases and J by 5 bases, 20 bases remained unmatched. The CDR3 region has the DNA TGTGCCAGCAGCTCCCCCGGACAGGGATTGAGGTTGGGGTATGGCTACACCTTC. Its translation is CASSSPGQGLRLGYGYTF.

This rearrangement joins TRBV9 to TRBJ1-2; no firm D call. V lost 4 bases and J lost 4, with 26 bases in between. CDR3 size: 18 residues. The germline V gene encodes CDR1 SGDLS and CDR2 YYNGEE. The CDR3: CASSLKIRPTTIVYGYTF. In nucleotides, the CDR3 is TGTGCCAGCAGCCTCAAAATACGACCCACGACCATAGTCTATGGCTACACCTTC.

The chain is built from TRBV3-1 and TRBJ2-7, with D tentatively TRBD1 (6 bases). The V and J ends lost 3 bases and 0 bases respectively, with 12 bases between them. This CDR3 is built from 15 residues. Germline V gene lookup returns CDR1 LGHDT and CDR2 YNNKEL (reference sequence). CDR3 residues: CASSQSDRPSYEQYF. The DNA of the CDR3 is TGTGCCAGCAGCCAGTCCGACAGGCCCTCCTACGAGCAGTACTTC.

This clonotype was detected only a few times. J is TRBJ2-7 and V is TRBV13, with no clear D. The CDR3 has 15 residues. Germline V gene lookup returns CDR1 PRHDT and CDR2 FYEKMQ (reference sequence). The ends were cut back, 4 bases at V and 0 bases at J, with 13 bases in the middle. CDR3 nucleotides: TGTGCCAGCAGCTCTCAACAGAGCTACTCCTACGAGCAGTACTTC. It encodes CASSSQQSYSYEQYF.

J is TRBJ1-5 and V is TRBV20-1; weak D call: TRBD1 (5 bases). Germline CDR1 reads DFQATT; CDR2 reads SNEGSKA (reference sequence). This CDR3 is built from 14 residues. Trimming removed 0 bases from V and 6 bases from J, with 12 bases in between. This CDR3 reads CSARDIVGGQPQHF. CDR3 nucleotide sequence: TGCAGTGCTAGAGATATAGTTGGGGGTCAGCCCCAGCATTTT.

The chain recombines TRBV5-5 with TRBJ2-4, with D tentatively TRBD1 or TRBD2 (5 bases each). Germline CDR1 SGHKS, CDR2 YYEKEE (reference sequence). The CDR3 totals 17 residues. The V and J ends lost 3 bases and 0 bases respectively, with 16 bases between them. The CDR3 region is CASSSQGVRLAKNIQYF. DNA for the CDR3: TGTGCCAGCAGCTCCCAGGGAGTGCGACTAGCCAAAAACATTCAGTACTTC.